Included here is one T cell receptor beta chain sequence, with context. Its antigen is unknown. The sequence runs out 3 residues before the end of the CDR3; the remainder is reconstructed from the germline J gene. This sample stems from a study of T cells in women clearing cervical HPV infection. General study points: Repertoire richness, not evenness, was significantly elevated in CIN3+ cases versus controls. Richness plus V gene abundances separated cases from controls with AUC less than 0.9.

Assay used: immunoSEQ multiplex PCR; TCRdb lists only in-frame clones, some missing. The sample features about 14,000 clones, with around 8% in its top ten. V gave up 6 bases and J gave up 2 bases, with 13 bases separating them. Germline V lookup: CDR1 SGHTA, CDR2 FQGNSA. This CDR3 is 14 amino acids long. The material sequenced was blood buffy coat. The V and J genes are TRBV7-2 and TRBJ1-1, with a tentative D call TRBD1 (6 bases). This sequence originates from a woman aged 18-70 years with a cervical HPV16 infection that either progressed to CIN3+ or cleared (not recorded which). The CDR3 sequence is CASRPQGANTEAFF. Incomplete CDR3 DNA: TGTGCCAGCAGGCCACAGGGTGCCAACACTGAA.